Reported below is one TCR beta chain. The sample comes from a study of blood T cell repertoires in COVID-19. In the source study's methods: Estimates of nucleated cell counts were drawn from the amplification of reference gene primers. Some clones are missing from TCRdb's copy, which holds only in-frame ones; the method was immunoSEQ multiplex PCR. The V and J calls and the clone size are those of that table, but D and trimming were determined from the DNA. The repertoire has 250,000 or so clones, roughly 87% of them found once; the top ten carry 10% to 11%. The ends lost 0 bases at V and 8 bases at J; junction bases unmatched: 5. The CDR3 loop spans 14 amino acids. In germline, CDR1 is KGHSH, CDR2 LQKENI.

V is TRBV18 and J is TRBJ1-2; 8 nucleotides align to TRBD1. Sequenced sample: PBMCs or T cells enriched from blood (not recorded which). The TCR originated in a man under 40 who had recovered from COVID-19. CDR3 DNA: TGTGCCAGCTCACCACCCGCAGGGGGCTCAGGCTACACCTTC. Translation gives CASSPPAGGSGYTF.